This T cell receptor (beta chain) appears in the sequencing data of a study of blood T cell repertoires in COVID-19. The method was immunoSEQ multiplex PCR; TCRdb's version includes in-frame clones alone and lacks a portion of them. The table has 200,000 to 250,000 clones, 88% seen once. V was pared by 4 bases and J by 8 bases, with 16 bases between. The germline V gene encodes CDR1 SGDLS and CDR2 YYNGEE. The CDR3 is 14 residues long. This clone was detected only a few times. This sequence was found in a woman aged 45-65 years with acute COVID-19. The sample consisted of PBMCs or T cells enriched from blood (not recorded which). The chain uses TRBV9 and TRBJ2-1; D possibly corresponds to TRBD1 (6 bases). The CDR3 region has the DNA TGTGCCAGCAGCTCTCCGGACAGTCTGCATGAGCAGTTCTTC. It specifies CASSSPDSLHEQFF.